The clone carrying this T cell receptor (beta chain) appeared a single time. The data belong to a study of CD8+ T cells in alopecia areata. For the study at large: Patients in the treated group were given tofacitinib by mouth, 5 to 10 mg twice a day.

Extracted RNA was reverse transcribed into cDNA, the sequencing template. TCRdb's copy holds only in-frame clones and misses some; the assay was immunoSEQ multiplex PCR. The repertoire includes about 140,000 clones, approximately 50% of them detected once, and over 0.85% sits in the top ten. The source material was CD4+ T cells sorted from blood, sampled at week 0. This TCR came from a human donor with alopecia areata.

In DNA, the CDR3 is TGTGCCACCAGCAGATCCGGGACTAGCGTCCAAGAGACCCAGTACTTC. Translated: CATSRSGTSVQETQYF. The chain carries TRBV15 and TRBJ2-5, with 10 bases matching TRBD2. This CDR3 region has 16 residues. V dropped 2 bases and J dropped 1; count of bases not matched to a gene: 4. Germline assignment: CDR1 LNHNV and CDR2 YYDKDF (reference sequence).